The clone carrying this T cell receptor (beta chain) has only a few counts. This sample was taken from a study of radiotherapy plus CTLA-4 blockade in lung cancer. Assay used: immunoSEQ multiplex PCR; TCRdb lists only in-frame clones, some missing. Of under 95,000 clones listed, more than 80% are singletons. CDR1 and CDR2 (germline): MNHEY, SVGAGI. Between the trimmed V and J ends, which lost 7 bases and 4 bases, there was a span of 10 bases. CDR3 length: 13 amino acids. This sequence joins TRBV6-5 and TRBJ2-2; D remains unclear. Source: peripheral blood, taken from a patient treated with radiotherapy plus ipilimumab. The sequence was collected from a human donor with non-small cell lung cancer who had stable disease on radiotherapy plus ipilimumab. In nucleotides, the CDR3 is TGTGCCAGCACCCAAGGCCTCACCGGGGAGCTGTTTTTT. This sequence encodes CASTQGLTGELFF.